This passage covers 13 T cell receptor beta chains from one sample sequenced in a study of blood T cell repertoires in COVID-19. Assay used: immunoSEQ multiplex PCR; TCRdb lists only in-frame clones, some missing. The sample lists over 120,000 clones, 80% to 90% occurring once. The sequencing sample was made of peripheral blood. Every receptor here comes from a man in his fifties or sixties who had recovered from COVID-19.

V and J are TRBV2 and TRBJ1-5; D possibly corresponds to TRBD1 (5 bases). In germline, CDR1 is SNHLY, CDR2 FYNNEI. The CDR3 consists of 15 residues. With 1 base removed from V and 7 bases from J, the gap between germline ends came to 14 bases. The CDR3 sequence: CASSEEQAVGQPQHF. The CDR3 nucleotides are TGTGCCAGCAGTGAAGAACAGGCGGTCGGGCAGCCCCAGCATTTT.

The genes are TRBV6-1 and TRBJ1-5; maybe TRBD1 (6 bases). Germline-derived CDR1 and CDR2 are MNHNS and SASEGT. The CDR3 sequence is 15 residues long. V lost 3 bases and J 5 bases, leaving 14 bases between the germline ends. This CDR3 reads CASSDSDSYHQPQHF. The CDR3 DNA reads as TGTGCCAGCAGTGATTCGGACAGCTACCATCAGCCCCAGCATTTT.

This clone was seen once. The chain joins TRBV5-1 to TRBJ1-1; D is unclear. Looked up from germline, CDR1 is SGHRS and CDR2 is YFSETQ. The length of the CDR3 is 14 residues. Trimming pared 0 bases from V and 0 bases from J, leaving 6 bases between. CDR3 DNA: TGCGCCAGCAGCTTGGACGGGTTGAACACTGAAGCTTTCTTT. This gives the protein CASSLDGLNTEAFF.

This clone was found a few times. The gene calls are TRBV11-3 and TRBJ2-7, with 10 nucleotides matching TRBD1. Per the germline V gene, CDR1 is SGHNT and CDR2 is YENEEA. Losses at the gene ends were 4 bases for V and 5 bases for J; bases not matched to a gene: 8. The CDR3 is made up of 15 amino acids. The CDR3 DNA follows: TGTGCCAGCAGCTCCCGACAGGGGGCGTTCAACGAGCAGTACTTC. This translates into CASSSRQGAFNEQYF.

This clone was picked up one time. The J gene is TRBJ1-4, the V gene TRBV7-8; D may be TRBD1 (5 bases). The CDR3 runs 16 residues. Germline V gene sequence: CDR1 SGHVS, CDR2 FQNEAQ. V was cut by 5 bases and J by 0 bases, with 13 bases left in between. CDR3 coding DNA: TGTGCCAGCAGCCCGGGACTGACTCCAACTAATGAAAAACTGTTTTTT. Residues: CASSPGLTPTNEKLFF.

This chain links TRBV5-5 with TRBJ1-2; no clear D gene. Per germline, CDR1 SGHKS and CDR2 YYEKEE (reference sequence). Between the trimmed V and J ends, which lost 1 base and 9 bases, there was a span of 10 bases. CDR3 length: 12 residues. This CDR3 is CASSLSGISYTF. The CDR3 nucleotides are TGTGCCAGCAGCTTGTCCGGGATCAGCTACACCTTC.

V and J are TRBV19 and TRBJ1-1; TRBD1 agrees at 11 bases. The J segment lost 8 bases and the V segment lost 7 bases, leaving 9 bases of the junction unmatched. The CDR3 covers 14 residues. Germline lookup yields CDR1 LNHDA and CDR2 SQIVND (reference sequence). As DNA, the CDR3 is TGTGCCAGTAAAGCGGGGACAGGGGGAGCCGAAGCTTTCTTT. This encodes CASKAGTGGAEAFF.

The chain links TRBV27 to TRBJ1-2, with 10 bases matching TRBD1. The CDR3 totals 18 residues. The V and J ends lost 6 bases and 3 bases, in that order; junction bases with no gene match: 16. Germline CDR1 is MNHEY and CDR2 is SMNVEV (reference sequence). DNA of the CDR3: TGTGCCAGCAGACTTTCCTCCAACCGGGACAGGGGACACTATGGCTACACCTTC. It encodes CASRLSSNRDRGHYGYTF.

V and J are TRBV7-2 and TRBJ1-2; D is uncertain. The germline CDR1 and CDR2 sequences are SGHTA and FQGNSA. V lost 2 bases and J 2 bases, leaving 3 bases between the germline ends. The CDR3 covers 12 residues. The DNA of the CDR3 is TGTGCCAGCAGCTTAACAAACTATGGCTACACCTTC. It specifies CASSLTNYGYTF.

J is TRBJ2-3 and V is TRBV6-5; no reliable D call. CDR3 length: 11 amino acids. Looked up from germline, CDR1 is MNHEY and CDR2 is SVGAGI. The ends were cut back, 5 bases at V and 4 bases at J, with 4 bases in the middle. DNA of the CDR3: TGTGCCAGCAGTACGGCAGATACGCAGTATTTT. This sequence encodes CASSTADTQYF.

This chain uses TRBV5-1 with TRBJ2-7, with D perhaps TRBD2 (6 bases). The germline CDR1 and CDR2 sequences are SGHRS and YFSETQ. The V end lost 0 bases, the J end lost 0 bases, and 13 bases lay between the germline ends. This CDR3 region has 16 residues. CDR3 loop: CASSLAGGVSSYEQYF. Written as DNA, the CDR3 is TGCGCCAGCAGCTTGGCCGGCGGGGTGAGCTCCTACGAGCAGTACTTC.

V usage is TRBV21-1 and J usage is TRBJ1-3. TRBV21-1 is a recognized pseudogene. This CDR3 is built from 22 residues. The CDR3 loop reads CASSKSPNRSLTTLHPGNTIYF. The CDR3 DNA follows: TGTGCCAGCAGCAAAAGTCCAAACCGTTCCCTAACCACTCTTCACCCTGGAAACACCATATATTTT.

The chain links TRBV6-1 to TRBJ2-7; 7 bases line up with TRBD1. J gave up 0 bases and V 2 bases, and 7 bases lay outside the gene matches. Looked up from germline, CDR1 is MNHNS and CDR2 is SASEGT. This CDR3 comprises 16 residues. DNA for the CDR3: TGTGCCAGCAGTGAATACGAGGGACAGAGCTCCTACGAGCAGTACTTC. It yields the protein CASSEYEGQSSYEQYF.